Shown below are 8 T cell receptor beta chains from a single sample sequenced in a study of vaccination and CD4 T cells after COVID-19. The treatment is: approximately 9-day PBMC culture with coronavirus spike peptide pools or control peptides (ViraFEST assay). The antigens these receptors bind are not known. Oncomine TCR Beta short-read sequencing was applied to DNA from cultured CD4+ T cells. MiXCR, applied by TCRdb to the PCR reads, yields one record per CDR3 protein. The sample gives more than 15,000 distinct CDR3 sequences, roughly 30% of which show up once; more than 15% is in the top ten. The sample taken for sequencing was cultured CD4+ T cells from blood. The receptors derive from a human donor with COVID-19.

As DNA, the CDR3 is TGTGCCAGCAGCCAACCTGGGACTAGCGGGGGGCTGGAGACCCAGTACTTC. It is translated as CASSQPGTSGGLETQYF. The rearrangement joins TRBV4-2 to TRBJ2-5, with TRBD2 matching 15 bases. This CDR3 is 17 amino acids long. Germline V CDR1 and CDR2: LGHNA, YNFKEQ. Losses at the gene ends were 2 bases for V and 5 bases for J; bases not matched to a gene: 6.

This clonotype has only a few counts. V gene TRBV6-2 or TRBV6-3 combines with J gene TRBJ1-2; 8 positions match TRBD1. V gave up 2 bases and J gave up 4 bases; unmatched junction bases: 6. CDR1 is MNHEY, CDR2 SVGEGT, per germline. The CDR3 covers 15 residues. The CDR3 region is CASSYLGRGLYGYTF. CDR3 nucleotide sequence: TGTGCCAGCAGTTACCTGGGCAGGGGGCTCTATGGCTACACCTTC.

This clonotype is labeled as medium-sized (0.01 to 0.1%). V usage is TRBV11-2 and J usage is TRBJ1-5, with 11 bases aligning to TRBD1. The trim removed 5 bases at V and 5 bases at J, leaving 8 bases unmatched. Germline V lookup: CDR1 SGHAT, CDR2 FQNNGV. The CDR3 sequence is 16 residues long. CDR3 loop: CASSPGTGGSHQPQHF. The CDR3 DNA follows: TGTGCCAGCAGCCCGGGGACAGGGGGATCACATCAGCCCCAGCATTTT.

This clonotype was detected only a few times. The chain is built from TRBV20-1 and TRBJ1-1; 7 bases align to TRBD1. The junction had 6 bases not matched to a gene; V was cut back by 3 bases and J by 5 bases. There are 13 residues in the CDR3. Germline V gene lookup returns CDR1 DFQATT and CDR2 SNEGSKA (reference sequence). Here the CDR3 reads CSASGQGGTEAFF. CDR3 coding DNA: TGCAGTGCTAGCGGGCAGGGGGGAACTGAAGCTTTCTTT.

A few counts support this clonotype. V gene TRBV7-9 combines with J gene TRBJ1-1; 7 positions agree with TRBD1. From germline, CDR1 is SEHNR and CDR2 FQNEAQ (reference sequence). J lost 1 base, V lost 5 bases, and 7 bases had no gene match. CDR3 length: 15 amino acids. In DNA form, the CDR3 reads TGTGCCAGCAGCACTTGGGACAGTAAGAACACTGAAGCTTTCTTT. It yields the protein CASSTWDSKNTEAFF.

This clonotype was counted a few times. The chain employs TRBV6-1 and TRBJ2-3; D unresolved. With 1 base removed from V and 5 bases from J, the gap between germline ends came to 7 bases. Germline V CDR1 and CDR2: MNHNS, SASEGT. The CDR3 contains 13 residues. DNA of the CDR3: TGTGCCAGCAGTGAAGTAATCGGAGATACGCAGTATTTT. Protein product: CASSEVIGDTQYF.

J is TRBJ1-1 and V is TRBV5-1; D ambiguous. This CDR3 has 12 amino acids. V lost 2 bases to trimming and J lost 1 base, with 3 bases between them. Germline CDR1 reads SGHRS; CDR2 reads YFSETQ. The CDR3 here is CASSFQNTEAFF. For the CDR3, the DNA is TGCGCCAGCAGCTTCCAGAACACTGAAGCTTTCTTT.

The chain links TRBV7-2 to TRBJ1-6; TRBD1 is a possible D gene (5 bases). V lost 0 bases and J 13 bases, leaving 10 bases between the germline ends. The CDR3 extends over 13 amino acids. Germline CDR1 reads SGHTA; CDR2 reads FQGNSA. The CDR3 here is CASSLAGWGPLHF. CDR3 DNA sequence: TGTGCCAGCAGCTTAGCGGGGTGGGGCCCCCTCCACTTT.